A single sample is the source of the 32 T cell receptor beta chains below, sequenced in a study of post-analysis software for immune sequencing data. Regarding the study as a whole: Four to six TRBV segments (TRBV5-6, TRBV5-1 and TRBV20-1 among them) occurred more frequently in patients than in controls.

The TCR beta cDNA libraries contained unique molecular identifiers. TCRdb recomputed calls from the PCR reads with MiXCR, one row per CDR3 protein. This table has approximately 260,000 distinct CDR3 sequences, around 34% appearing once. No antigen has been identified for these receptors. Sequenced input: blood. The receptors derive from a girl aged 10-17 years with multiple sclerosis.

This clonotype has just a few counts. A much larger clone sits a single nucleotide away, making a read error possible. The genes are TRBV11-2 and TRBJ2-5, with TRBD2 as a possible D gene (5 bases). V gave up 5 bases and J gave up 5 bases, with 15 bases separating them. This CDR3 region has 14 residues. Germline assignment: CDR1 SGHAT and CDR2 FQNNGV. The CDR3 sequence is CASSRAGVAETQYF. CDR3 bases: TGTGCCAGCAGCCGAGCCGGGGTGGCCGAGACCCAGTACTTC. Full variable domain (missing parts from reference TRBV11-2 and TRBJ2-5): EAGVAQSPRYKIIEKRQSVAFWCNPISGHATLYWYQQILGQGPKLLIQFQNNGVVDDSQLPKDRFSAERLKGVDSTLKIQPAKLEDSAVYLCASSRAGVAETQYFGPGTRLLVL.

Ten or more counts support this clonotype. DNA for the CDR3: TGTGCCAGCAGCTCATGGACAGGGGACTATGAGCAGTTCTTC. This sequence encodes CASSSWTGDYEQFF. V and J are TRBV7-6 and TRBJ2-1; 9 bases are a match to TRBD1. V was clipped by 4 bases and J by 8 bases; unmatched bases: 6. This CDR3 comprises 14 residues. Per the germline V gene, CDR1 is SGHVS and CDR2 is FNYEAQ.

As concerns this clonotype: A read error may explain this, as a much larger clone is one base away. The chain links TRBV28 to TRBJ2-1; a weak D match, TRBD1 (6 bases). The assigned J gene may be wrong: the sequence end matches TRBJ2-7 better. Germline assignment: CDR1 MDHEN and CDR2 SYDVKM. The CDR3 spans 15 residues. This CDR3 is CASSPGGRGYNEQYF. DNA for the CDR3: TGTGCCAGCAGCCCCGGCGGCAGGGGATACAATGAGCAGTACTTC.

In regard to this clonotype: This may come from a read error, since a much larger clone is one base off. The chain's CDR3 is CASSLLGAGRNEQYF. In nucleotides, the CDR3 is TGTGCCAGCAGTTTACTTGGGGCTGGTCGAAATGAGCAGTACTTC. This chain uses TRBV12-3 or TRBV12-4 with TRBJ2-7; a weak D match, TRBD1 (5 bases). CDR3 length equals 15 residues. Trimming took 2 bases from V and 7 from J, leaving 18 bases between them.

In its sample, this clonotype was seen once. A read error is likely, as this CDR3 ends without the conserved phenylalanine or tryptophan. CDR3 protein: CASSPGQSSYNEQFV. CDR3 sequence (DNA): TGTGCCAGCAGTCCCGGACAGAGCTCCTACAATGAGCAGTTCGTC. The V gene is TRBV27, the J gene TRBJ2-1; D might be TRBD1 (6 bases). Deletions cut 5 bases from V and 0 bases from J, with 11 bases between. This CDR3 region has 15 residues. Germline V lookup: CDR1 MNHEY, CDR2 SMNVEV (reference sequence).

Notes on this clonotype: A much larger clone lies a single base off, so this may be a read error. The V gene is TRBV6-2 or TRBV6-3, the J gene TRBJ2-7; a possible D gene is TRBD2 (5 bases). The V gene lost 0 bases and the J gene lost 8 bases, with 14 bases spanning the gap. This CDR3 is built from 14 residues. CDR1 and CDR2 from the germline V gene are MNHEY and SVGEGT. Written as DNA, the CDR3 is TGTGCCAGCAGTTACTCAGGCGCTTCGGGGAAGCAGTACTTC. Its protein is CASSYSGASGKQYF.

Turning to this clonotype: Just one base apart from a much larger clone, this may be a read error. The chain has TRBV3-1 and TRBJ2-1; D gene unclear. The assigned J gene may be wrong: the sequence end matches TRBJ2-7 better. CDR1 and CDR2 from the germline V gene are LGHDT and YNNKEL (reference sequence). The CDR3 spans 16 residues. CDR3 amino acids: CASSARRSGSYNEQYF. Here the CDR3 DNA reads TGTGCCAGCAGCGCTCGTAGGTCAGGCTCCTACAATGAGCAGTACTTC.

Remarks on this clonotype: At one boundary the junction diverges from the germline segment, which might be a read error. Here the CDR3 reads CATSDLAAEGTGRNEQFF. The DNA of the CDR3 is TGCGCCACCAGTGATTTGGCGGCAGAGGGGACAGGGCGCAATGAGCAGTTCTTC. The chain is built from TRBV24-1 and TRBJ2-1, with 9 bases identical to TRBD1. Germline V gene data show CDR1 as KGHDR and CDR2 as SFDVKD. The CDR3 length is 18 residues.

This chain connects TRBV18 to TRBJ2-3, with 11 bases that match TRBD2. The CDR3 loop spans 17 amino acids. Germline V gene data show CDR1 as KGHSH and CDR2 as LQKENI. The V gene end was trimmed by 0 bases and the J gene end by 3 bases; junction bases not matched to a gene: 5. The CDR3 sequence: CASSPPLAGGRTDTQYF. The CDR3 nucleotides are TGTGCCAGCTCACCACCCCTAGCGGGGGGTAGAACAGATACGCAGTATTTT. The complete variable domain, with remaining parts taken from reference TRBV18 and TRBJ2-3, reads NAGVMQNPRHLVRRRGQEARLRCSPMKGHSHVYWYRQLPEEGLKFMVYLQKENIIDESGMPKERFSAEFPKEGPSILRIQQVVRGDSAAYFCASSPPLAGGRTDTQYFGPGTRLTVL.

The sample holds many counts of this clonotype. The gene calls are TRBV5-1 and TRBJ2-1; TRBD2 matches at 8 bases. Losses at the gene ends were 1 base for V and 5 bases for J; bases not matched to a gene: 8. This CDR3 has 16 amino acids. CDR1 is SGHRS and CDR2 is YFSETQ in the germline V gene. CDR3 protein: CASSLHVAGIDNEQFF. CDR3 coding DNA: TGCGCCAGCAGCTTGCATGTAGCGGGAATAGACAATGAGCAGTTCTTC.

This clonotype was detected a few times. The CDR3 is CASSLQASQPQHF. The CDR3 nucleotides are TGTGCCAGTAGTCTCCAAGCATCTCAGCCCCAGCATTTT. The chain employs TRBV19 and TRBJ1-5; no reliable D call. The germline CDR1 and CDR2 sequences are LNHDA and SQIVND (reference sequence). Trimming stripped 5 bases from V and 6 bases from J, with 11 bases between. The CDR3 length is 13 residues. The full variable domain, completed using reference TRBV19 and TRBJ1-5, is DGGITQSPKYLFRKEGQNVTLSCEQNLNHDAMYWYRQDPGQGLRLIYYSQIVNDFQKGDIAEGYSVSREKKESFPLTVTSAQKNPTAFYLCASSLQASQPQHFGDGTRLSIL.

This clonotype was picked up a small number of times. With a much larger clone just one base away, this may be a read error. The chain couples TRBV7-9 to TRBJ1-1; D not certain. V was clipped by 5 bases and J by 6 bases, with 10 bases between them. The CDR3 runs 12 residues. Germline CDR1 is SEHNR and CDR2 is FQNEAQ (reference sequence). The CDR3 spells CASSPPRPEAFF. The CDR3 coding sequence is TGTGCCAGCAGCCCTCCTCGGCCTGAAGCTTTCTTT.

This clonotype appeared many times. The chain couples TRBV10-3 to TRBJ2-1, with D perhaps TRBD1 (5 bases). Deletions cut 8 bases from V and 0 bases from J, with 8 bases between. Germline V gene data show CDR1 as ENHRY and CDR2 as SYGVKD. This CDR3 contains 13 residues. The DNA for the CDR3 is TGTGCCATCGGGGCTAGCTCCTACAATGAGCAGTTCTTC. This gives the protein CAIGASSYNEQFF.

This clonotype was detected a few times. One base away lies a much larger clone, so this may be a sequencing read error. CDR3 bases: TGTGCCGGCAGCTTGGCCCTCTACAATGAGCAGTTCTTC. It translates to CAGSLALYNEQFF. The chain carries TRBV11-2 and TRBJ2-1; D is uncertain. CDR1 and CDR2 (germline): SGHAT, FQNNGV. The CDR3 totals 13 residues.

This clonotype was found many times. CDR3 nucleotide sequence: TGTGCCAGCAGCCGTCGACTAGCAGGAGAGACCCAGTACTTC. It translates to CASSRRLAGETQYF. V gene TRBV7-2 combines with J gene TRBJ2-5, with 7 bases that match TRBD2. Germline values: CDR1 SGHTA, CDR2 FQGNSA. CDR3 length equals 14 residues. Unmatched junction bases numbered 7, after V lost 5 bases and J lost 4 bases.

A note on this clonotype: With a much larger clone just one base away, this may be a read error. The rearrangement joins TRBV6-2 or TRBV6-3 to TRBJ2-5; weak D call: TRBD1 (7 bases). Near its end, the DNA agrees better with TRBJ2-4, so the J call may be wrong. CDR3 length equals 15 residues. CDR1 is MNHEY and CDR2 is SVGEGT in the germline V gene. The CDR3 DNA reads TGTGTCAGCAGCAATACCCGGGACAGCGGGAACATTCAGTACTTC. It specifies CVSSNTRDSGNIQYF.

The chain couples TRBV6-5 to TRBJ1-5; 10 bases fit TRBD1. CDR3 length: 16 amino acids. The J segment lost 1 base and the V segment lost 6 bases, leaving 6 bases of the junction unmatched. CDR1 is MNHEY, CDR2 SVGAGI, per germline. The CDR3 sequence: CASSETGGRSNQPQHF. The DNA of the CDR3 is TGTGCCAGCAGCGAGACAGGGGGCAGGAGCAATCAGCCCCAGCATTTT.

Regarding this clonotype: A much larger clone lies one base from this, so it may be a read error. The V gene is TRBV3-1, the J gene TRBJ2-7, with D unresolved. Germline CDR1 and CDR2: LGHDT and YNNKEL (reference sequence). V was shortened by 0 bases and J by 3 bases, with 12 bases between the two germline ends. This CDR3 region has 15 residues. The CDR3 reads CASSQDPGSSYEQYF. CDR3 DNA sequence: TGTGCCAGCAGCCAAGATCCGGGCAGTAGCTACGAGCAGTACTTC.

This clonotype has only a few counts. This chain joins TRBV3-1 and TRBJ1-1; no reliable D call. The germline V and J ends were trimmed by 5 bases and 4 bases, with 8 bases remaining between them. The CDR3 is 12 residues long. Germline V CDR1 and CDR2: LGHDT, YNNKEL (reference sequence). CDR3 nucleotides: TGTGCCAGCAGCTTCACTCGCACTGAAGCTTTCTTT. Protein product: CASSFTRTEAFF.

The rearrangement links TRBV20-1 to TRBJ2-5; TRBD2 aligns across 7 bases. The J call may be mistaken, given a closer DNA end match to TRBJ2-7. The length of the CDR3 is 14 residues. Germline assignment: CDR1 DFQATT and CDR2 SNEGSKA (reference sequence). The CDR3 here is CSARDGEGIYEQYF. CDR3 nucleotide sequence: TGCAGTGCTAGAGACGGGGAGGGGATCTACGAGCAGTACTTC.

Ten or more counts support this clonotype. The chain carries TRBV9 and TRBJ2-3, with unresolved D. V gave up 4 bases and J gave up 4 bases, with 22 bases separating them. Germline V CDR1 and CDR2: SGDLS, YYNGEE. CDR3 length: 17 residues. This CDR3 is CASSPFYGWSSADTQYF. CDR3 nucleotides: TGTGCCAGCAGCCCTTTTTACGGTTGGAGCTCGGCAGATACGCAGTATTTT.

Many counts were recorded for this clonotype. The chain links TRBV29-1 to TRBJ1-2, with D possibly being TRBD1 (5 bases). This CDR3 has 15 amino acids. Germline CDR1 and CDR2: SQVTM and ANQGSEA. V gave up 0 bases and J gave up 2 bases, with 13 bases separating them. CDR3 DNA sequence: TGCAGCGTTGAAGACGGGGCAGGGAGCAACTATGGCTACACCTTC. This gives the protein CSVEDGAGSNYGYTF.

This chain uses TRBV13 with TRBJ2-1; D might be TRBD2 (8 bases). The CDR3 has 15 residues. CDR1 and CDR2 (germline): PRHDT, FYEKMQ (reference sequence). The ends were cut back, 4 bases at V and 8 bases at J, with 18 bases in the middle. The CDR3 is CASSSRGAGGYEQFF. The CDR3 bases are TGTGCCAGCAGCTCCAGGGGGGCGGGGGGTTATGAGCAGTTCTTC.

For this clonotype: A much larger clone is a single base away; this may be a read error. This chain connects TRBV3-1 to TRBJ2-1; 12 positions match TRBD2. CDR1 is LGHDT and CDR2 is YNNKEL in the germline V gene (reference sequence). The CDR3 extends over 13 amino acids. DNA of the CDR3: TGTGCCAGCGCGACTAGCGGGGGAAATGGGCAGTTCTTC. The encoded protein is CASATSGGNGQFF.

In its sample, this clonotype was seen many times. V gene TRBV20-1 combines with J gene TRBJ2-5; maybe TRBD2 (5 bases). There are 14 residues in the CDR3. Germline values: CDR1 DFQATT, CDR2 SNEGSKA (reference sequence). Trimming stripped 3 bases from V and 2 bases from J, with 13 bases between. The CDR3, as DNA: TGCAGTGCTAGTGGCGAGGGATGGCAAGAGACCCAGTACTTC. It codes for CSASGEGWQETQYF.

This clonotype has ten or more counts. V and J are TRBV24-1 and TRBJ2-5, with TRBD1 as a possible D gene (5 bases). This CDR3 has 13 residues. With 4 bases removed from V and 4 bases from J, the gap between germline ends came to 9 bases. Germline CDR1 reads KGHDR; CDR2 reads SFDVKD. The DNA for the CDR3 is TGTGCCACCAGTGAGGCAGGGCGAGAGACCCAGTACTTC. Translating gives CATSEAGRETQYF.

The rearrangement links TRBV20-1 to TRBJ2-1; TRBD2 is a possible D gene (7 bases). Germline V gene lookup returns CDR1 DFQATT and CDR2 SNEGSKA (reference sequence). Trimming pared 0 bases from V and 6 bases from J, leaving 12 bases between. This CDR3 is built from 14 residues. CDR3 bases: TGCAGTGCTAGAGACCCCCGGGGGGCCAATGAGCAGTTCTTC. Translated: CSARDPRGANEQFF.

This clonotype was recorded many times. The rearrangement links TRBV27 to TRBJ2-5; D is uncertain. Trimming left V 2 bases short and J 3 bases short, with 10 bases between. The CDR3 contains 14 residues. Germline CDR1 and CDR2: MNHEY and SMNVEV (reference sequence). The CDR3 is CASSLRALEETQYF. The CDR3, as DNA: TGTGCCAGCAGTTTACGTGCCTTAGAAGAGACCCAGTACTTC.

This clonotype occurred a few times. This sequence joins TRBV29-1 and TRBJ2-2; 9 bases map to TRBD2. Germline trimming cut 4 bases from V and 2 bases from J; bases unmatched to any gene: 2. CDR1 and CDR2 from the germline V gene are SQVTM and ANQGSEA. The CDR3 has 14 amino acids. In DNA, the CDR3 is TGCAGCGTTGGGCTAGCGGGAAACACCGGGGAGCTGTTTTTT. It yields the protein CSVGLAGNTGELFF.

On this clonotype: Relative to the germline gene, one junction end is altered; a read error may explain this. The chain uses TRBV2 and TRBJ1-4; D gene unclear. The CDR3 sequence is 15 residues long. Germline values: CDR1 SNHLY, CDR2 FYNNEI. The CDR3 spells CTSSEVGRLNEKLFF. The CDR3 DNA reads TGTACCAGCAGTGAAGTCGGCAGGCTTAATGAAAAACTGTTTTTT. The full variable domain, its missing parts supplied by reference TRBV2 and TRBJ1-4, is EPEVTQTPSHQVTQMGQEVILRCVPISNHLYFYWYRQILGQKVEFLVSFYNNEISEKSEIFDDQFSVERPDGSNFTLKIRSTKLEDSAMYFCTSSEVGRLNEKLFFGSGTQLSVL.

This rearrangement joins TRBV12-3 or TRBV12-4 to TRBJ2-2; 9 positions match TRBD1. Trimming took 5 bases from V and 5 from J; bases not matched to a gene: 9. This CDR3 is 16 amino acids long. DNA of the CDR3: TGTGCCAGCAGTCGACGGGACAGGGTGTATACCGGGGAGCTGTTTTTT. It specifies CASSRRDRVYTGELFF.

The table lists this clonotype with many counts. CDR3 in DNA: TGTGCCAGCAGCTTGACTCTCGGTCAGGGACTAGCGGAAATCCCCTACAATGAGCAGTTCTTC. As protein: CASSLTLGQGLAEIPYNEQFF. The V call is TRBV5-6, the J call TRBJ2-1, with 11 bases matching TRBD2. After removal of 1 base from V and 2 bases from J, the junction contained 17 bases not matched to a gene. Germline CDR1 is SGHDT and CDR2 is YYEEEE. The CDR3 has 21 residues.